This T cell receptor beta chain was sequenced for a study of T cell responses to AZD1222 COVID-19 vaccine. Study-level results: Spike-specific TCR breadth rose after two AZD1222 doses, and depth rose as well. Most donors were white British and more were female, and clonal diversity was possibly underestimated. Scientists sampled the repertoires only once the peak T cell response had passed.

Using immunoSEQ multiplex PCR, the repertoire was profiled, and TCRdb retains in-frame clones only, with some absent. Here the sample spans 100,000 to 150,000 clones, approximately 89% being singletons. V was pared by 5 bases and J by 6 bases, with 13 bases of the junction left unmatched. This CDR3 contains 16 residues. Germline loops: CDR1 LGHDT, CDR2 YNNKEL (reference sequence). Comment on this clone: Its antigen is unknown.

The sequence derives from an adult in good health. This specimen consisted of peripheral blood, obtained on day 0 of AZD1222 vaccination. The chain couples TRBV3-1 (or the pseudogene TRBV3-2) to TRBJ2-7, with 10 bases aligning to TRBD2. For the CDR3, the DNA is TGTGCCAGCAGCTCCTCCGAGGGAACTAGCGGGATCGAGCAGTACTTC. Its protein product is CASSSSEGTSGIEQYF.